These 23 T cell receptor beta chains were sequenced from one sample in a study of shared clonotypes between healthy human individuals. Sequenced by immunoSEQ multiplex PCR; TCRdb stores in-frame clones only, minus some. The sample yields about 980,000 clones, more than 75% seen once. The specimen was memory CD4+ T cells sorted from blood. Subset meaning: CD45RA-negative fraction. All receptors derive from a man between 18 and 29 years old in good health.

About this clone itself: Other DNA sequences in the sample encode the same CDR3. The rearrangement links TRBV7-2 to TRBJ1-1; TRBD1 matches at 7 bases. Trimming removed 5 bases from V and 5 bases from J; junction bases left unmatched: 8. This CDR3 contains 14 residues. Germline-derived CDR1 and CDR2 are SGHTA and FQGNSA. The CDR3 sequence is CASSPLGGATEAFF. CDR3 nucleotides: TGTGCCAGCAGCCCTCTAGGGGGCGCGACTGAAGCTTTCTTT.

A single count supports this clone. V and J are TRBV19 and TRBJ2-6, with TRBD2 as a possible D gene (6 bases). Per the germline V gene, CDR1 is LNHDA and CDR2 is SQIVND (reference sequence). V lost 3 bases to trimming and J lost 0 bases, with 9 bases between them. CDR3 length equals 16 residues. In nucleotides, the CDR3 is TGTGCCAGTAGTATTGCGGGGAGCTCTGGGGCCAACGTCCTGACTTTC. Protein: CASSIAGSSGANVLTF. The full variable domain, in which reference TRBV19 and TRBJ2-6 provide the parts outside the CDR3, is DGGITQSPKYLFRKEGQNVTLSCEQNLNHDAMYWYRQDPGQGLRLIYYSQIVNDFQKGDIAEGYSVSREKKESFPLTVTSAQKNPTAFYLCASSIAGSSGANVLTFGAGSRLTVL.

The chain recombines TRBV21-1 with TRBJ2-7. TRBV21-1 is noted as a pseudogene. This CDR3 region has 18 residues. This CDR3 reads CASSLNSVVAGTTYEQYF. The CDR3 DNA follows: TGTGCCAGCAGCCTGAATTCCGTCGTTGCAGGGACGACCTACGAGCAGTACTTC.

V gene TRBV6-6 combines with J gene TRBJ1-2; TRBD1 might be the D (5 bases). CDR1 is MNHNY, CDR2 SVGAGI, per germline (reference sequence). The CDR3 length is 12 residues. V lost 2 bases, J lost 9 bases, and 10 bases lay in between. The CDR3 protein is CASSYPRDRYTF. In nucleotides, the CDR3 is TGTGCCAGCAGTTACCCCAGGGACCGCTACACCTTC.

V usage is TRBV10-2 and J usage is TRBJ2-1, with D hard to call. The V gene lost 7 bases and the J gene lost 6 bases, with 13 bases spanning the gap. CDR1 is WSHSY and CDR2 is SAAADI in the germline V gene. The CDR3 consists of 13 residues. The CDR3 here is CASIRQTFNEQFF. The CDR3 DNA reads as TGCGCCAGCATTAGGCAGACGTTCAATGAGCAGTTCTTC.

The J gene is TRBJ2-7, the V gene TRBV6-8; TRBD1 matches 12 bases. The CDR3 length is 16 residues. V dropped 2 bases and J dropped 7; count of bases not matched to a gene: 9. CDR1 and CDR2 (germline): MNHGY, SAAAGT. CDR3 protein: CASSYGTGGRTEEQYF. DNA of the CDR3: TGTGCCAGCAGTTACGGGACAGGGGGCAGGACGGAAGAGCAGTACTTC.

The chain recombines TRBV30 with TRBJ1-3, with D unresolved. CDR1 and CDR2 (germline): GTSNPN, SVGIG (reference sequence). The CDR3 contains 16 residues. V lost 0 bases, J lost 0 bases, and 12 bases lay in between. The CDR3 is CAWSVYTGHSGNTIYF. DNA for the CDR3: TGTGCCTGGAGTGTCTATACGGGCCACTCTGGAAACACCATATATTTT.

V and J are TRBV5-1 and TRBJ2-1, with TRBD2 matching over 7 bases. The V segment lost 4 bases and the J segment 2 bases; nucleotides outside the gene matches: 9. This CDR3 contains 16 residues. Looked up from germline, CDR1 is SGHRS and CDR2 is YFSETQ. The chain's CDR3 is CASSAAAGVPYNEQFF. Written as DNA, the CDR3 is TGCGCCAGCAGCGCGGCTGCGGGGGTTCCCTACAATGAGCAGTTCTTC.

This chain links TRBV11-2 with TRBJ2-7, with D tentatively TRBD1 (5 bases). Trimming took 4 bases from V and 2 from J, leaving 9 bases between them. This CDR3 spans 13 amino acids. Germline V gives CDR1 SGHAT, CDR2 FQNNGV. For the CDR3, the DNA is TGTGCCAGCAGCTCCAGGGTACCCTACGAGCAGTACTTC. As protein: CASSSRVPYEQYF.

CDR3 residues: CASGLSPGQGASYEQYF. CDR3 coding DNA: TGTGCTAGTGGTTTGTCCCCGGGACAGGGGGCTTCCTACGAGCAGTACTTC. The rearrangement joins TRBV12-5 to TRBJ2-7, with 12 positions matching TRBD1. The V segment lost 2 bases and the J segment 1 base; nucleotides outside the gene matches: 6. Germline-derived CDR1 and CDR2 are LGHNT and FRNRAP. This CDR3 region has 17 residues.

The chain uses TRBV5-5 and TRBJ2-7; TRBD1 is a possible D gene (6 bases). Between the trimmed V and J ends, which lost 3 bases and 2 bases, there was a span of 15 bases. This CDR3 is 15 amino acids long. Germline V gene lookup returns CDR1 SGHKS and CDR2 YYEKEE (reference sequence). The CDR3 here is CASSSYRALPYEQYF. The CDR3 DNA follows: TGTGCCAGCAGCTCTTACAGGGCTTTACCCTACGAGCAGTACTTC.

This chain uses TRBV30 with TRBJ1-2, with D possibly TRBD1 on 5 matching bases. This CDR3 is 14 amino acids long. Trimming cost V 4 bases and J 1 base, with 13 bases left between them. Germline CDR1 reads GTSNPN; CDR2 reads SVGIG (reference sequence). CDR3: CAWTFRGYNYGYTF. The CDR3 DNA is TGTGCCTGGACCTTCCGGGGGTATAACTATGGCTACACCTTC.

As regards this clone: A read error may produce the germline difference seen at one junction end. The J gene is TRBJ2-3, the V gene TRBV5-4; 9 bases are a match to TRBD1. This CDR3 is 15 amino acids long. Germline values: CDR1 SGHNT, CDR2 YYREEE (reference sequence). CDR3 in DNA: TGTGCCAGCAGATTGGACAGGGGAAGCACAGATACGCAGTATTTT. The encoded protein is CASRLDRGSTDTQYF.

The chain links TRBV5-8 to TRBJ1-5, with D hard to call. V gave up 2 bases and J gave up 4 bases, with 10 bases separating them. Germline V gives CDR1 SGHTS, CDR2 YDEGEE. CDR3 length: 14 residues. This CDR3 is CASSFGKGNQPQHF. CDR3 bases: TGTGCCAGCAGCTTCGGGAAAGGTAATCAGCCCCAGCATTTT.

In its sample, this clone was seen once. CDR3 residues: CASSEGGGVGYTF. In DNA, the CDR3 is TGTGCCAGCAGTGAAGGTGGGGGCGTAGGCTACACCTTC. V is TRBV6-1 and J is TRBJ1-2; TRBD1 might be the D (6 bases). CDR1 and CDR2 from the germline V gene are MNHNS and SASEGT. With 1 base removed from V and 8 bases from J, the gap between germline ends came to 11 bases. The CDR3 runs to 13 residues.

V is TRBV7-9 and J is TRBJ2-5; D is undetermined. Matching the DNA end better, TRBJ2-7 makes the J call doubtful. The CDR3 is 11 amino acids. Germline V gene data show CDR1 as SEHNR and CDR2 as FQNEAQ (reference sequence). In nucleotides, the CDR3 is TGTGCCAGCAGCTTTGCAGACGAGCAGTACTTC. It encodes CASSFADEQYF.

Remarks on this clone: A far larger clone is a single base away, which makes a read error likely. The final CDR3 position lacks the conserved phenylalanine or tryptophan, pointing to a likely read error. The DNA is omitted, as the CDR3 cannot be located on it reliably, and the CDR3 follows TCRdb's listing. The gene calls are TRBV27 and TRBJ1-1; the tabulated D call, TRBD1, remains unverified against the DNA. From germline, CDR1 is MNHEY and CDR2 SMNVEV (reference sequence). The CDR3 numbers 16 amino acids, ends counted. CDR3 protein: CASSSSRPRGNTEAFL.

The chain has TRBV7-2 and TRBJ2-3; 8 nucleotides agree with TRBD2. Per the germline V gene, CDR1 is SGHTA and CDR2 is FQGNSA. J gave up 0 bases and V 5 bases, and 7 bases lay outside the gene matches. This CDR3 is built from 16 residues. The CDR3 DNA reads TGTGCCAGCAGCCACTTCCTAGCGGGTAGCACAGATACGCAGTATTTT. Amino acid sequence: CASSHFLAGSTDTQYF.

This clone showed up many times. This chain connects TRBV30 to TRBJ1-3, with unresolved D. V was cut by 0 bases and J by 0 bases, with 15 bases left in between. CDR1 GTSNPN and CDR2 SVGIG come from the germline V gene (reference sequence). This CDR3 contains 17 residues. DNA of the CDR3: TGTGCCTGGAGTGTATCCTCGATTCGGCGCTCTGGAAACACCATATATTTT. Translating it yields CAWSVSSIRRSGNTIYF.

The chain combines TRBV9 with TRBJ1-2; D is possibly TRBD1 (6 bases). Germline CDR1 reads SGDLS; CDR2 reads YYNGEE. Trimming removed 2 bases from V and 4 bases from J, with 12 bases in between. The CDR3 has 14 residues. The chain's CDR3 is CASSVRPQGYGYTF. The CDR3 DNA follows: TGTGCCAGCAGCGTCAGACCACAGGGCTATGGCTACACCTTC.

The chain combines TRBV7-2 with TRBJ1-2; D is unclear. V shed 3 bases and J shed 8 bases, with 22 bases lying between them. The germline V gene encodes CDR1 SGHTA and CDR2 FQGNSA. The CDR3 is 16 amino acids. The CDR3 DNA reads as TGTGCCAGCAGCTTTGCCTCCCTTCCAGGCCAAGGGGGCTACACCTTC. The encoded protein is CASSFASLPGQGGYTF.

Comments on this clone: A clone one base away is much larger, so this may be a read error. At the DNA level, this CDR3 is encoded by other sequences in the same sample as well. This rearrangement joins TRBV28 to TRBJ2-5; no clear D gene. Germline loops: CDR1 MDHEN, CDR2 SYDVKM. V was trimmed by 3 bases and J by 5 bases, leaving 4 bases between them. This CDR3 region has 11 residues. The CDR3 sequence is CASSLRETQYF. CDR3 coding DNA: TGTGCCAGCAGTTTGAGGGAGACCCAGTACTTC. The entire variable domain, with the rest obtained from reference TRBV28 and TRBJ2-5, is as follows: DVKVTQSSRYLVKRTGEKVFLECVQDMDHENMFWYRQDPGLGLRLIYFSYDVKMKEKGDIPEGYSVSREKKERFSLILESASTNQTSMYLCASSLRETQYFGPGTRLLVL.

The chain combines TRBV5-3 with TRBJ1-6; tentatively, D is TRBD1 (6 bases). TRBV5-3 is classed as an ORF, of uncertain function. V was trimmed by 8 bases and J by 8 bases, leaving 20 bases between them. The CDR3 consists of 15 residues. The CDR3 here is CASAVTGTGDSPLHF. CDR3 DNA sequence: TGTGCCAGTGCGGTTACAGGGACCGGCGATTCACCCCTCCACTTT.